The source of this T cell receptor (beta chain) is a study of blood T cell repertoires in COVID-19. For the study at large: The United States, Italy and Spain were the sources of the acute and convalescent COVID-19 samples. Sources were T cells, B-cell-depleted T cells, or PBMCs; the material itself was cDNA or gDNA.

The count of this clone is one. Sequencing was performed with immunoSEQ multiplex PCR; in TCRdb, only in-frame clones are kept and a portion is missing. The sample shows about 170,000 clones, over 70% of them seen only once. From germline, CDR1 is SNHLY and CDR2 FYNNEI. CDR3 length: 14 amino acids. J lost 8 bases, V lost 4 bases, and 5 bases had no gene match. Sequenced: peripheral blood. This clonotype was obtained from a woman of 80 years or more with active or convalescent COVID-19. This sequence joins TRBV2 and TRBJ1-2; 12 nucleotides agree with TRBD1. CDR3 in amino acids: CASSGGQGADGYTF. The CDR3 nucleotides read TGTGCCAGCAGTGGGGGACAGGGGGCTGACGGCTACACCTTC.